The text below deals with one T cell receptor (beta chain). Authors' processing steps: Amplification of reference gene primers provided the estimated nucleated cell counts. Using immunoSEQ multiplex PCR, the repertoire was profiled, and TCRdb retains in-frame clones only, with some absent. That table gives V, J and clone size, and the DNA gave D and trimming. The top ten hold around 3.3% of the sample, which has about 150,000 clones, approximately 90% seen once. The record originates from a study of blood T cell repertoires in COVID-19. The overall study: Acute-phase and convalescent COVID-19 samples originated in the United States, Italy and Spain. PBMCs, B-cell-depleted T cells, or T cells provided the cDNA or gDNA that made up the material.

CDR3 length: 16 amino acids. Input material: peripheral blood. The source of this sequence is a woman aged 60-70 years with active COVID-19. This chain links TRBV21-1 with TRBJ1-4; the D call TRBD1 from the table was never checked on the DNA. TRBV21-1 is reported as a pseudogene. The CDR3 region has the DNA TGTGCCAGCAGCAAAATACAGGGGGCGCGATCTGAAAAACTGTTTTTT. This encodes CASSKIQGARSEKLFF.